This passage covers 21 T cell receptor beta chains from one sample sequenced in a study of patients and donors after allogeneic stem cell transplantation (TCRdb year 2020). Libraries were made using RT-PCR. The sample was run on a NextSeq 550. TCRdb reprocessing: public reads trimmed at Q25 with fastp, clones called with MiXCR, in-frame beta chains kept. For every CDR3 protein sequence, its rows merge into one entry that carries the most common genes and DNA. The sample records fewer than 95,000 distinct CDR3 sequences, approximately 5% of which are singletons. 2.6% of the sample lies in the top ten. The sequencing input was blood, either unsorted or a sorted T cell fraction (not recorded which). Source of these receptors: a human donor who was either an allogeneic HSCT recipient or a stem cell or donor lymphocyte infusion donor (not recorded which). It is not recorded whose cells these are; they may come from a transplant donor.

This clonotype was detected many times. The chain employs TRBV5-1 and TRBJ1-1, with a weak D call TRBD1 (5 bases). This CDR3 comprises 13 residues. Trimming removed 1 base from V and 3 bases from J, with 7 bases in between. The germline V gene encodes CDR1 SGHRS and CDR2 YFSETQ. CDR3 nucleotide sequence: TGCGCCAGCAGCTTGTTGGGGGACACTGAAGCTTTCTTT. Translated, it gives CASSLLGDTEAFF.

The rearrangement joins TRBV6-1 to TRBJ2-1; tentative D call: TRBD1 (6 bases). Trimming took 4 bases from V and 1 from J, leaving 14 bases between them. Germline V gene sequence: CDR1 MNHNS, CDR2 SASEGT. CDR3 length equals 16 residues. As DNA, the CDR3 is TGTGCCAGCAGTGTTAACAGGGTTGATTCCTACAATGAGCAGTTCTTC. Protein: CASSVNRVDSYNEQFF.

This clonotype has ten or more counts. The chain couples TRBV7-6 to TRBJ1-2, with D perhaps TRBD1 (6 bases). V was cut by 1 base and J by 2 bases, with 8 bases left in between. Germline V gene lookup returns CDR1 SGHVS and CDR2 FNYEAQ. The CDR3 length is 14 residues. In nucleotides, the CDR3 is TGTGCCAGCAGCTTAGAAGGGGGAAACTATGGCTACACCTTC. Amino acids: CASSLEGGNYGYTF.

This clonotype was counted ten times or more. The chain employs TRBV28 and TRBJ1-1; possible D gene TRBD1, 6 bases. Germline assignment: CDR1 MDHEN and CDR2 SYDVKM. Trimming cost V 6 bases and J 6 bases, with 20 bases left between them. This CDR3 region has 15 residues. The CDR3 here is CASSKGGLGVPEAFF. The CDR3 nucleotides read TGTGCCAGCAGCAAGGGGGGGCTTGGGGTGCCTGAAGCTTTCTTT.

This clonotype was detected ten times or more. This chain links TRBV4-2 with TRBJ2-7; D unresolved. This CDR3 region has 14 residues. From germline, CDR1 is LGHNA and CDR2 YNFKEQ. With 0 bases removed from V and 7 bases from J, the gap between germline ends came to 13 bases. The CDR3 nucleotides are TGTGCCAGCAGCCAAGACTGGCAGGACGGGGAGCAGTACTTC. Amino acid sequence: CASSQDWQDGEQYF.

This clonotype came up many times. The V gene is TRBV20-1, the J gene TRBJ1-2, with 7 bases that match TRBD1. Unmatched junction bases numbered 12, after V lost 3 bases and J lost 5 bases. Looked up from germline, CDR1 is DFQATT and CDR2 is SNEGSKA (reference sequence). The CDR3 loop spans 15 amino acids. The chain's CDR3 is CSASFGTVGGYGYTF. The CDR3, as DNA: TGCAGTGCTAGTTTCGGGACAGTGGGAGGTTATGGCTACACCTTC.

This clonotype was observed at least ten times. The chain employs TRBV5-8 and TRBJ1-2, with D possibly TRBD1 on 5 matching bases. Trimming stripped 1 base from V and 1 base from J, with 8 bases between. CDR1 SGHTS and CDR2 YDEGEE come from the germline V gene. This CDR3 contains 14 residues. CDR3 nucleotides: TGTGCCAGCAGCTTGCAGGGATTTAACTATGGCTACACCTTC. This encodes CASSLQGFNYGYTF.

The sample holds a few counts of this clonotype. The J gene is TRBJ2-1, the V gene TRBV2; D is ambiguous. V lost 6 bases to trimming and J lost 10 bases, with 10 bases between them. This CDR3 contains 11 residues. Germline values: CDR1 SNHLY, CDR2 FYNNEI. The CDR3 loop is CASSWPGEQFF. The CDR3 nucleotides read TGTGCCAGCAGCTGGCCCGGGGAGCAGTTCTTC.

This clonotype was detected only a few times. The chain couples TRBV28 to TRBJ2-7, with D tentatively TRBD1 (6 bases). Germline CDR1 reads MDHEN; CDR2 reads SYDVKM. The CDR3 length is 11 residues. V lost 4 bases, J lost 11 bases, and 12 bases lay in between. CDR3 sequence (DNA): TGTGCCAGCAGTTGGTCCAGGGGAAAGTACTTC. Its protein is CASSWSRGKYF.

Ten or more counts support this clonotype. The rearrangement joins TRBV7-9 to TRBJ2-3, with 7 bases identical to TRBD2. The J segment lost 5 bases and the V segment lost 6 bases, leaving 11 bases of the junction unmatched. Germline assignment: CDR1 SEHNR and CDR2 FQNEAQ (reference sequence). The CDR3 extends over 15 amino acids. CDR3 DNA: TGTGCCAGCAGTCCTGGGGCGGGAGTTGGAGATACGCAGTATTTT. This gives the protein CASSPGAGVGDTQYF.

At least ten counts were recorded for this clonotype. The rearrangement joins TRBV2 to TRBJ2-7; D gene uncertain. The ends were cut back, 1 base at V and 2 bases at J, with 12 bases in the middle. Germline loops: CDR1 SNHLY, CDR2 FYNNEI. This CDR3 region has 15 residues. Written as DNA, the CDR3 is TGTGCCAGCAGTGAAGGCATAACTAAAACCTACGAGCAGTACTTC. Residues: CASSEGITKTYEQYF. Supplemented by reference TRBV2 and TRBJ2-7, the full variable domain reads EPEVTQTPSHQVTQMGQEVILRCVPISNHLYFYWYRQILGQKVEFLVSFYNNEISEKSEIFDDQFSVERPDGSNFTLKIRSTKLEDSAMYFCASSEGITKTYEQYFGPGTRLTVT.

This clonotype was seen more than once but under ten times. The rearrangement joins TRBV6-1 to TRBJ1-6; D is possibly TRBD1 (5 bases). The germline V gene has CDR1 MNHNS and CDR2 SASEGT. The CDR3 consists of 14 residues. V lost 3 bases and J lost 9, with 12 bases in between. The CDR3 reads CASSDGGVGSPLHF. The CDR3 nucleotides are TGTGCCAGCAGTGATGGGGGGGTCGGTTCACCCCTCCACTTT.

This clonotype was counted between two and nine times. DNA for the CDR3: TGTGCCAGCAGCCCGGCCCGGGGACCCCCTACGCTCGAGCAGTACTTC. As protein: CASSPARGPPTLEQYF. The chain links TRBV9 to TRBJ2-7, with D perhaps TRBD1 or TRBD2 (5 bases each). The CDR3 has 16 residues. CDR1 SGDLS and CDR2 YYNGEE come from the germline V gene. With 4 bases removed from V and 6 bases from J, the gap between germline ends came to 23 bases.

The chain carries TRBV20-1 and TRBJ2-1; unclear D gene. The CDR3 totals 12 residues. V lost 1 base and J lost 6, with 7 bases in between. Germline assignment: CDR1 DFQATT and CDR2 SNEGSKA (reference sequence). The CDR3, as DNA: TGCAGTGCTAGAGCGGGCCTCAATGAGCAGTTCTTC. It translates to CSARAGLNEQFF.

This clonotype was observed a handful of times. The chain recombines TRBV5-8 with TRBJ2-2, with unresolved D. From germline, CDR1 is SGHTS and CDR2 YDEGEE. The CDR3 covers 14 residues. V shed 0 bases and J shed 8 bases, with 11 bases lying between them. The chain's CDR3 is CASSLGAGFGELFF. The CDR3, as DNA: TGTGCCAGCAGCTTGGGGGCCGGATTTGGGGAGCTGTTTTTT.

This clonotype was picked up many times. The V call is TRBV12-3 or TRBV12-4, the J call TRBJ2-1; D not certain. This CDR3 spans 12 amino acids. The V and J ends lost 4 bases and 7 bases respectively, with 8 bases between them. CDR3 sequence: CASSSLQNEQFF. CDR3 DNA: TGTGCCAGCAGTTCCCTCCAAAATGAGCAGTTCTTC.

There are a few counts of this clonotype. It is likely a read error, because the conserved phenylalanine at the end of the CDR3 is missing. V and J are TRBV11-2 and TRBJ2-7; D call uncertain. CDR1 SGHAT and CDR2 FQNNGV come from the germline V gene. The CDR3 is 11 residues long. V shed 0 bases and J shed 5 bases, with 2 bases lying between them. CDR3 sequence: CASSLEDEQYL. CDR3 coding DNA: TGTGCCAGCAGCTTAGAAGACGAGCAGTACCTC.

The table lists this clonotype with many counts. The CDR3 DNA reads as TGTGCCAGCTCTCTTAGAATGGGTGAAGCTTTCTTT. Residues: CASSLRMGEAFF. V and J are TRBV7-8 and TRBJ1-1; D not certain. Germline values: CDR1 SGHVS, CDR2 FQNEAQ. This CDR3 contains 12 residues. The germline V and J ends were trimmed by 8 bases and 7 bases, with 14 bases remaining between them. Complete variable domain (other parts from reference TRBV7-8 and TRBJ1-1): GAGVSQSPRYKVAKRGQDVALRCDPISGHVSLFWYQQALGQGPEFLTYFQNEAQLDKSGLPSDRFFAERPEGSVSTLKIQRTQQEDSAVYLCASSLRMGEAFFGQGTRLTVV.

This clonotype was counted many times. The CDR3 sequence: CASSQNVYTGELFF. The CDR3 region has the DNA TGTGCCAGCTCCCAGAACGTGTACACCGGGGAGCTGTTTTTT. The chain has TRBV18 and TRBJ2-2, with unresolved D. CDR1 is KGHSH and CDR2 is LQKENI in the germline V gene. There are 14 residues in the CDR3. Trimming removed 6 bases from V and 3 bases from J, with 11 bases in between.

This clonotype was seen ten or more times. This chain links TRBV5-1 with TRBJ2-6; D is uncertain. Germline V gene lookup returns CDR1 SGHRS and CDR2 YFSETQ. This CDR3 region has 13 residues. Trimming shortened V by 4 bases and J by 4 bases, and 6 bases separated the two germline ends. CDR3 nucleotide sequence: TGCGCCAGCAGCCCCAGGGGGGCCAACGTCCTGACTTTC. Encoded protein: CASSPRGANVLTF.

There are many counts of this clonotype. The chain carries TRBV28 and TRBJ2-1; D possibly corresponds to TRBD2 (5 bases). V was cut by 7 bases and J by 4 bases, with 20 bases left in between. This CDR3 is 16 amino acids long. The germline CDR1 and CDR2 sequences are MDHEN and SYDVKM. DNA of the CDR3: TGTGCCAGCACCGCGGGCGGCCTGGGGAGATACAATGAGCAGTTCTTC. Protein product: CASTAGGLGRYNEQFF.